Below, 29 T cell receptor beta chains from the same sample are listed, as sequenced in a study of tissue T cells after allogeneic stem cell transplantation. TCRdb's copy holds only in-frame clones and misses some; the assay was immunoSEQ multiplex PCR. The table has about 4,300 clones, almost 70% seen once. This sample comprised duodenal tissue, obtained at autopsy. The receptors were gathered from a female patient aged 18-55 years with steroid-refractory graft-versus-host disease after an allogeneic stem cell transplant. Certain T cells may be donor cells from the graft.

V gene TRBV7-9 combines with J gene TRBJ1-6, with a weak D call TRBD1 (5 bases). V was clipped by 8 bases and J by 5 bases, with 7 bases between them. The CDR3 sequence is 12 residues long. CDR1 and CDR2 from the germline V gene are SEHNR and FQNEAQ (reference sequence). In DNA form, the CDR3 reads TGTGCCAGCGGGGCGGATAATTCACCCCTCCACTTT. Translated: CASGADNSPLHF. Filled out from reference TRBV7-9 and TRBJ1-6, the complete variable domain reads DTGVSQNPRHKITKRGQNVTFRCDPISEHNRLYWYRQTLGQGPEFLTYFQNEAQLEKSRLLSDRFSAERPKGSFSTLEIQRTEQGDSAMYLCASGADNSPLHFGNGTRLTVT.

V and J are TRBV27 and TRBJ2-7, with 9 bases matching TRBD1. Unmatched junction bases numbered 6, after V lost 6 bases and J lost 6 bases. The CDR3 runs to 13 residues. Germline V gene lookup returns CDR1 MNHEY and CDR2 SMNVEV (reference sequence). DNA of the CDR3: TGTGCCAGCAGGGACAGGGGTTACCGCGAGCAGTACTTC. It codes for CASRDRGYREQYF.

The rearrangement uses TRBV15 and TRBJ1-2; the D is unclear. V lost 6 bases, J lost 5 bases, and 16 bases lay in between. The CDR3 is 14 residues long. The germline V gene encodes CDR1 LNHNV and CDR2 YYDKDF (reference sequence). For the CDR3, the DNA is TGTGCCACCAGAGCCCGACGGCGCGATTATGGCTACACCTTC. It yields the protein CATRARRRDYGYTF.

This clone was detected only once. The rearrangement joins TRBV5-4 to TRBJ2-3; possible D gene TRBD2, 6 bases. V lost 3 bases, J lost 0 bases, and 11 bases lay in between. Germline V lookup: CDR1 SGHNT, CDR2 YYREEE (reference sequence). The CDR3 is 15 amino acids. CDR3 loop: CASSYPGRSTDTQYF. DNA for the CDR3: TGTGCCAGCAGCTACCCAGGGAGGAGCACAGATACGCAGTATTTT. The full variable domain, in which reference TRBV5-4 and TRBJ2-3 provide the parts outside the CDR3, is ETGVTQSPTHLIKTRGQQVTLRCSSQSGHNTVSWYQQALGQGPQFIFQYYREEENGRGNFPPRFSGLQFPNYSSELNVNALELDDSALYLCASSYPGRSTDTQYFGPGTRLTVL.

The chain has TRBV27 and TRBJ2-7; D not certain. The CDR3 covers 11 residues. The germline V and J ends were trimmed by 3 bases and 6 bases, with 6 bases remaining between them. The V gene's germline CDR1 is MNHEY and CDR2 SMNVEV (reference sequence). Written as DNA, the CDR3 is TGTGCCAGCAGTTTTGGGGTCGAGCAGTACTTC. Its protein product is CASSFGVEQYF.

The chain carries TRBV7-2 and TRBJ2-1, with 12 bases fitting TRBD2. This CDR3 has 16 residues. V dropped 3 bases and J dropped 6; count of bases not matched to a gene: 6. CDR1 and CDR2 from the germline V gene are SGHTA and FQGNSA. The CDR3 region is CASSFQTSGRINEQFF. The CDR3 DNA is TGTGCCAGCAGCTTCCAGACTAGCGGGAGAATCAATGAGCAGTTCTTC.

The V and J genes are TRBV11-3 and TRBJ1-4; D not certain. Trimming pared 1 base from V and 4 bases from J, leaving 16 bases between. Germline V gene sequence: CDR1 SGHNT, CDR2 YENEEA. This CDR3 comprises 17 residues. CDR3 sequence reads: CASSLGSRKLFNEKLFF. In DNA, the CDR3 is TGTGCCAGCAGCTTAGGGTCCAGGAAGCTCTTTAATGAAAAACTGTTTTTT.

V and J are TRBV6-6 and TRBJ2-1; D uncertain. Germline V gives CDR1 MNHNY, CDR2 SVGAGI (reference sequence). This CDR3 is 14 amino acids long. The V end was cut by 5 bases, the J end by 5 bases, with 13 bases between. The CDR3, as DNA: TGTGCCAGCAGTACCTCCGGGCTGCACAATGAGCAGTTCTTC. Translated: CASSTSGLHNEQFF.

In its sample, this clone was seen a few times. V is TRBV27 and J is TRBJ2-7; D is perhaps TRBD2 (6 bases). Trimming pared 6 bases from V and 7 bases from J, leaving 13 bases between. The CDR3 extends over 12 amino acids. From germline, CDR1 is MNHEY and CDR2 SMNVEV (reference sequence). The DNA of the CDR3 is TGTGCCAGCAGCCCCTCGGGGAGGGAGCAGTACTTC. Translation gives CASSPSGREQYF.

This CDR3 is CARPQKKETQYF. The DNA of the CDR3 is TGTGCCAGACCTCAAAAAAAGGAGACCCAGTACTTC. The chain has TRBV6-5 and TRBJ2-5; D is unresolved. The ends were cut back, 9 bases at V and 5 bases at J, with 13 bases in the middle. Germline V CDR1 and CDR2: MNHEY, SVGAGI. CDR3 length: 12 residues.

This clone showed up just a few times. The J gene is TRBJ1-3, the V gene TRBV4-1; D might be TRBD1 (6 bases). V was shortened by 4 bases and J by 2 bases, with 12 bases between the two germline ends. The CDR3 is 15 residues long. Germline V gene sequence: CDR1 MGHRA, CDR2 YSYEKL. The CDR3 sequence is CASSPISGAGNTIYF. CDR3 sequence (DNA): TGCGCCAGCAGCCCGATTTCAGGGGCTGGAAACACCATATATTTT.

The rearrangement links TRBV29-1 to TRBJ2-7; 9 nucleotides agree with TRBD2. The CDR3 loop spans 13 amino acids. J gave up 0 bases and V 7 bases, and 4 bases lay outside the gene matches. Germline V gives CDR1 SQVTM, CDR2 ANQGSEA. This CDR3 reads CSGGGGSSYEQYF. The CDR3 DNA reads TGCAGCGGCGGGGGGGGGAGCTCCTACGAGCAGTACTTC.

CDR3: CASSLGGHRGGYGYTF. DNA for the CDR3: TGTGCCAGCAGCTTAGGGGGTCACAGGGGTGGCTATGGCTACACCTTC. The V and J genes are TRBV7-9 and TRBJ1-2; 7 positions agree with TRBD1. J lost 4 bases, V lost 1 base, and 9 bases had no gene match. This CDR3 has 16 amino acids. Germline V gives CDR1 SEHNR, CDR2 FQNEAQ (reference sequence).

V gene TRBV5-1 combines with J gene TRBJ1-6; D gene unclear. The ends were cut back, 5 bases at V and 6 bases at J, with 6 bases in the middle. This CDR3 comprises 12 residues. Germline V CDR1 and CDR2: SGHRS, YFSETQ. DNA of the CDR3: TGCGCCAGCAGTTTCCTTAATTCACCCCTCCACTTT. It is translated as CASSFLNSPLHF.

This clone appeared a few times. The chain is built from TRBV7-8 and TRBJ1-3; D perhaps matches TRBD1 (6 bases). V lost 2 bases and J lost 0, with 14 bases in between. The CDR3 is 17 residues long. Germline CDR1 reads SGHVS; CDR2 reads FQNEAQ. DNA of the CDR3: TGTGCCAGCAGCTTATCCACAGGGCTCTTCTCTGGAAACACCATATATTTT. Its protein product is CASSLSTGLFSGNTIYF. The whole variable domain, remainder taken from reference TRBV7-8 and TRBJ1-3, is GAGVSQSPRYKVAKRGQDVALRCDPISGHVSLFWYQQALGQGPEFLTYFQNEAQLDKSGLPSDRFFAERPEGSVSTLKIQRTQQEDSAVYLCASSLSTGLFSGNTIYFGEGSWLTVV.

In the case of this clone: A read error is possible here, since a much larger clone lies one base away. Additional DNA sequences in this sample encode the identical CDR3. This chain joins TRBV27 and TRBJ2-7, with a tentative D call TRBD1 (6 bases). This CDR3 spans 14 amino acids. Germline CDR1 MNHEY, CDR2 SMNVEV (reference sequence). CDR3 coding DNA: TGTGCCAGCAGTACTCTCAGGGGAGTCTACGAACAGTACTTC. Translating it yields CASSTLRGVYEQYF.

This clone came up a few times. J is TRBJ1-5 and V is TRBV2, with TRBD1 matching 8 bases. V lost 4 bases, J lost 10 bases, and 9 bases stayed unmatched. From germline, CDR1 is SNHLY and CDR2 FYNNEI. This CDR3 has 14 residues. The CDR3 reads CASSVGQVLKPQHF. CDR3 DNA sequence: TGTGCCAGCAGTGTGGGACAGGTTCTCAAACCCCAGCATTTT.

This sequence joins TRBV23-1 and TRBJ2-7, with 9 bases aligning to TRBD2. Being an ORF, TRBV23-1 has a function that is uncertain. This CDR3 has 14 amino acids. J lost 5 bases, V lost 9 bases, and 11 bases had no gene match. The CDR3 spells CARYQGGRADEQYF. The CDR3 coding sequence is TGCGCCAGGTACCAAGGCGGGAGGGCCGACGAGCAGTACTTC.

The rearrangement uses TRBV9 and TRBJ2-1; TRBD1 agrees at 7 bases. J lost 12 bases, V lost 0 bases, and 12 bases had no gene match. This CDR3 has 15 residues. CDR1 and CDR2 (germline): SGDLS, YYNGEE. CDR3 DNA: TGTGCCAGCAGCGTAGGAAGGCAGGGGGTATCAAGGCAGTTCTTC. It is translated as CASSVGRQGVSRQFF.

The CDR3 DNA reads TGTGCCAGCAGCTTAGCCATCCAGACCTCCTACAATGAGCAGTTCTTC. Translation: CASSLAIQTSYNEQFF. The V gene is TRBV7-9, the J gene TRBJ2-1; unclear D gene. The V gene lost 0 bases and the J gene lost 0 bases, with 9 bases spanning the gap. Germline V lookup: CDR1 SEHNR, CDR2 FQNEAQ (reference sequence). The length of the CDR3 is 16 residues.

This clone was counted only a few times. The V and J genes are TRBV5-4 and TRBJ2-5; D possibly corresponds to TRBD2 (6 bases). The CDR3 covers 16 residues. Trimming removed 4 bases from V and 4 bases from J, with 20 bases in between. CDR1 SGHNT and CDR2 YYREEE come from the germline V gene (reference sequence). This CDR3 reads CASSQEVRRVAETQYF. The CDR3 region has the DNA TGTGCCAGCAGCCAGGAGGTACGGAGGGTAGCAGAGACCCAGTACTTC.

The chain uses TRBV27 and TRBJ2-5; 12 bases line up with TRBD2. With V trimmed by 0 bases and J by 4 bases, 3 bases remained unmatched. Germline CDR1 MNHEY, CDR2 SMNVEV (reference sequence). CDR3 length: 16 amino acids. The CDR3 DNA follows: TGTGCCAGCAGTTTATCGACTAGCGGGAGAACAGAGACCCAGTACTTC. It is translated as CASSLSTSGRTETQYF.

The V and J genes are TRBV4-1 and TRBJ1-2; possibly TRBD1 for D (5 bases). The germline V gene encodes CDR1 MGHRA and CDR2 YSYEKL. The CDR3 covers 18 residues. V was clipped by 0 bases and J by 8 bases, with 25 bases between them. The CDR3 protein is CASSQDGADYLRGGGYTF. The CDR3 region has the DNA TGCGCCAGCAGCCAAGATGGGGCGGACTACCTGAGGGGAGGAGGCTACACCTTC.

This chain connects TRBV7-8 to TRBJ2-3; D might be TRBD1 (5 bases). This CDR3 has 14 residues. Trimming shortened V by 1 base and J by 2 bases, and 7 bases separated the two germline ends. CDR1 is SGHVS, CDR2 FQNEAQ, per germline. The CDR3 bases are TGTGCCAGCAGCTTAGAGGGGCTCACAGATACGCAGTATTTT. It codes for CASSLEGLTDTQYF.

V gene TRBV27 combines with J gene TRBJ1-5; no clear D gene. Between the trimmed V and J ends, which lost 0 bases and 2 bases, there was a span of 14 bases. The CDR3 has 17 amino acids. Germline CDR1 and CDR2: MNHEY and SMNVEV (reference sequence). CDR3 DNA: TGTGCCAGCAGTTTATCAGCCCCATCTAGGGGCAATCAGCCCCAGCATTTT. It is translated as CASSLSAPSRGNQPQHF.

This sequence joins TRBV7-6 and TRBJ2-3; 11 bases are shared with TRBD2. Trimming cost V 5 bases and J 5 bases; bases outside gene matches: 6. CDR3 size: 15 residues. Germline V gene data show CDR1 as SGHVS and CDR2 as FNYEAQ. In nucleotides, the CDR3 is TGTGCCAGCAGCGGGGTAGCGGGAGGGGTAGATACGCAGTATTTT. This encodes CASSGVAGGVDTQYF.

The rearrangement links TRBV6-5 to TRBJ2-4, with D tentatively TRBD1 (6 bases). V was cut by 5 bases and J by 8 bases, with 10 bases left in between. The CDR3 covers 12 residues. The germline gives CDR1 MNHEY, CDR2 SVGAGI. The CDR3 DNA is TGTGCCAGCAGTCCGGACAGTTACATTCAGTACTTC. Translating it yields CASSPDSYIQYF.

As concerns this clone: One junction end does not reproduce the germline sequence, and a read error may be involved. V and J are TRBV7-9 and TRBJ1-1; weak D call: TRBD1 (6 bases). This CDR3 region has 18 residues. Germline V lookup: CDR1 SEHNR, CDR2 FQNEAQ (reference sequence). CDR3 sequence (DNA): TGCGCCAGCAGCGCCGCGAGGGGGGGCGGAGGAGGGAGGACTGAAGCTTTCTTT. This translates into CASSAARGGGGGRTEAFF.

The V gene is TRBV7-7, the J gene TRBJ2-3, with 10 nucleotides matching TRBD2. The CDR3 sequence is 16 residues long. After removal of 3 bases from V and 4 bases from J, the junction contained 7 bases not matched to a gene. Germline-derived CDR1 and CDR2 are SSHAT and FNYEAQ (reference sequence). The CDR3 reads CASSLGSGGYADTQYF. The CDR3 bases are TGTGCCAGCAGCTTGGGTAGCGGGGGGTACGCAGATACGCAGTATTTT.